A few counts support the clone carrying this T cell receptor (beta chain). Its antigen is unidentified. The data are from a study of blood T cells in healthy people across ages. Combining a sample-barcoded 5' primer with a J-beta primer mix, a second PCR ran for roughly 7 to 11 cycles. There were at least 3 million CDR3-containing paired-end reads obtained from each sample. One entry per CDR3 protein, called by TCRdb with MiXCR from the 5' RACE reads. The sample lists 750,000 or so distinct CDR3 sequences; about 25% were seen once. Study-level points and caveats: Age brought a roughly linear fall in TCR beta diversity measured per million T cells.

In addition, the sample was reused for a study of T cells of mothers and their children. That paper adds: A few healthy Caucasian mothers, along with their six children, were the donors. Biologically related mothers and children overlapped slightly more than unrelated pairs, a non-significant difference.

This TCR was recovered from a boy aged 5-17 years in good health. The sequenced material came from blood.

The CDR3 DNA follows: TGCAGTGCTAGAGGCTCGACAGGGGGCTCGGGAAACACCATATATTTT. Translation gives CSARGSTGGSGNTIYF. This sequence joins TRBV20-1 and TRBJ1-3, with TRBD1 identical over 10 bases. J was trimmed by 4 bases and V by 1 base; bases with no gene match: 7. Germline V lookup: CDR1 DFQATT, CDR2 SNEGSKA (reference sequence). The CDR3 is 16 amino acids.